What follows are 22 T cell receptor beta chains derived from one specimen sequenced in a study of shared T cell receptors in the human thymus listed by TCRdb under 2021. Preparation of the library involved the immunoSEQ multiplex PCR assay. TCRdb took this table from immuneACCESS and kept in-frame rearrangements with V and J called. Such tables lack part of the clones; where checked against another copy, unresolved V genes explain under half of the gap, and the rest is unexplained. Within this sample are about 730,000 clones, with roughly 85% of them counted one time only. The ten biggest clones cover roughly 0.01% of the sample. These same data were also listed under a study on human thymus T cells.

The sample was thymocytes. These receptors were obtained from a girl less than two years old with a congenital heart defect. Donor details come from another sample of the same person, matched by shared clones.

This rearrangement joins TRBV28 to TRBJ1-3; D gene ambiguous. CDR3 length: 13 residues. Germline assignment: CDR1 MDHEN and CDR2 SYDVKM. Trimming removed 3 bases at V and 2 bases at J, with 5 bases between. CDR3 amino acids: CASSFGTGNTIYF. The CDR3 DNA reads as TGTGCCAGCAGTTTCGGGACTGGAAACACCATATATTTT.

This chain links TRBV25-1 with TRBJ1-3; a weak D match, TRBD1 (5 bases). From germline, CDR1 is MGHDK and CDR2 SYGVNS. V lost 8 bases and J lost 1, with 15 bases in between. The CDR3 extends over 15 amino acids. CDR3 nucleotide sequence: TGTGCCAGCTTGGGGCAGGGAAATTCTGGAAACACCATATATTTT. It specifies CASLGQGNSGNTIYF.

V gene TRBV19 combines with J gene TRBJ1-4, with 11 bases identical to TRBD1. This CDR3 has 15 amino acids. In germline, CDR1 is LNHDA, CDR2 SQIVND (reference sequence). Trimming took 8 bases from V and 7 from J; bases not matched to a gene: 9. This chain's CDR3 is CASRPPGTGGEKLFF. The DNA of the CDR3 is TGTGCCAGTCGACCCCCCGGGACAGGGGGTGAAAAACTGTTTTTT.

This clone was recorded a few times. The rearrangement uses TRBV5-1 and TRBJ1-2, with D maybe TRBD1 (6 bases). Trimming stripped 7 bases from V and 8 bases from J, with 21 bases between. CDR1 is SGHRS, CDR2 YFSETQ, per germline. The CDR3 sequence is 14 residues long. The CDR3 DNA reads TGCGCCAGCTCCCGAAGGGGTAGAGGGGGAGGCTACACCTTC. As protein: CASSRRGRGGGYTF.

The gene calls are TRBV18 and TRBJ2-7; TRBD1 matches at 8 bases. The ends lost 0 bases at V and 0 bases at J; junction bases unmatched: 4. The germline CDR1 and CDR2 sequences are KGHSH and LQKENI. The CDR3 spans 16 residues. CDR3: CASSPPGTGLSYEQYF. CDR3 DNA: TGTGCCAGCTCACCACCCGGGACAGGACTCTCCTACGAGCAGTACTTC. The full variable domain, with the rest looked up from reference TRBV18 and TRBJ2-7, is NAGVMQNPRHLVRRRGQEARLRCSPMKGHSHVYWYRQLPEEGLKFMVYLQKENIIDESGMPKERFSAEFPKEGPSILRIQQVVRGDSAAYFCASSPPGTGLSYEQYFGPGTRLTVT.

The V and J genes are TRBV5-1 and TRBJ2-5; 8 nucleotides align to TRBD1. CDR3 size: 13 residues. Germline V gives CDR1 SGHRS, CDR2 YFSETQ. V lost 3 bases, J lost 3 bases, and 1 base stayed unmatched. For the CDR3, the DNA is TGCGCCAGCAGCTCGGACAGGGAAGAGACCCAGTACTTC. It encodes CASSSDREETQYF.

The CDR3 DNA is TGTGCCAGCAGTCCCCCGACAGGGCACTTGAACACTGAAGCTTTCTTT. Residues: CASSPPTGHLNTEAFF. This chain uses TRBV28 with TRBJ1-1; 7 bases fit TRBD1. CDR1 MDHEN and CDR2 SYDVKM come from the germline V gene. J lost 0 bases, V lost 5 bases, and 9 bases had no gene match. The CDR3 contains 16 residues.

The CDR3 loop reads CASSLEMGRGEGYTF. For the CDR3, the DNA is TGTGCCAGCAGCTTGGAGATGGGCAGGGGGGAAGGCTACACCTTC. The V and J genes are TRBV5-6 and TRBJ1-2; the match to TRBD1 covers 7 bases. The germline V gene encodes CDR1 SGHDT and CDR2 YYEEEE. The CDR3 extends over 15 amino acids. The V gene end was trimmed by 0 bases and the J gene end by 8 bases; junction bases not matched to a gene: 10.

The chain is built from TRBV2 and TRBJ2-5; 11 nucleotides agree with TRBD2. The J segment lost 5 bases and the V segment lost 3 bases, leaving 2 bases of the junction unmatched. Germline V gene sequence: CDR1 SNHLY, CDR2 FYNNEI. The CDR3 covers 14 residues. CDR3 sequence (DNA): TGTGCCAGCAGTGATGGACTAGCGGGCGAGACCCAGTACTTC. Its protein product is CASSDGLAGETQYF. The full variable domain, completed using reference TRBV2 and TRBJ2-5, is EPEVTQTPSHQVTQMGQEVILRCVPISNHLYFYWYRQILGQKVEFLVSFYNNEISEKSEIFDDQFSVERPDGSNFTLKIRSTKLEDSAMYFCASSDGLAGETQYFGPGTRLLVL.

This sequence joins TRBV5-1 and TRBJ2-5; 12 bases are shared with TRBD2. Germline trimming cut 0 bases from V and 5 bases from J; bases unmatched to any gene: 5. The CDR3 runs 16 residues. The germline CDR1 and CDR2 sequences are SGHRS and YFSETQ. The CDR3: CASSLGASGGDETQYF. The CDR3 DNA is TGCGCCAGCAGCTTGGGGGCTAGCGGGGGGGATGAGACCCAGTACTTC.

This chain uses TRBV5-1 with TRBJ2-3; 14 nucleotides line up with TRBD2. Germline V lookup: CDR1 SGHRS, CDR2 YFSETQ. CDR3 length: 20 amino acids. Losses at the gene ends were 0 bases for V and 0 bases for J; bases not matched to a gene: 9. The CDR3 sequence is CASSLAVGTSGGESTDTQYF. In nucleotides, the CDR3 is TGCGCCAGCAGCTTGGCCGTGGGGACTAGCGGGGGCGAGAGCACAGATACGCAGTATTTT.

V is TRBV4-1 and J is TRBJ1-4; D not resolved. Germline CDR1 reads MGHRA; CDR2 reads YSYEKL. Trimming removed 2 bases at V and 3 bases at J, with 16 bases between. This CDR3 has 17 amino acids. For the CDR3, the DNA is TGCGCCAGCAGCCAACCCCACTCCCTGGTGGCTAATGAAAAACTGTTTTTT. Amino acid sequence: CASSQPHSLVANEKLFF.

The V gene is TRBV7-9, the J gene TRBJ1-1; TRBD1 is a possible D gene (5 bases). Per germline, CDR1 SEHNR and CDR2 FQNEAQ (reference sequence). The V end was cut by 1 base, the J end by 1 base, with 19 bases between. This CDR3 region has 18 residues. CDR3 coding DNA: TGTGCCAGCAGCTTAGAACGCTTCGAGGAGGGGTCGAACACTGAAGCTTTCTTT. As protein: CASSLERFEEGSNTEAFF.

This clone appeared once. The chain combines TRBV4-2 with TRBJ1-3; D possibly corresponds to TRBD1 (5 bases). Germline values: CDR1 LGHNA, CDR2 YNFKEQ. Trimming stripped 0 bases from V and 4 bases from J, with 13 bases between. The CDR3 is 16 amino acids. CDR3 coding DNA: TGTGCCAGCAGCCAAGAAGGCAGGGTAATCGGAAACACCATATATTTT. This gives the protein CASSQEGRVIGNTIYF.

The gene calls are TRBV28 and TRBJ1-1, with TRBD1 matching over 7 bases. The CDR3 totals 19 residues. The V gene end was trimmed by 3 bases and the J gene end by 7 bases; junction bases not matched to a gene: 23. Germline V gene data show CDR1 as MDHEN and CDR2 as SYDVKM. The CDR3 DNA follows: TGTGCCAGCAGTTTGAATCATCTTGCGGCAGGGGGTACGTTATATGAAGCTTTCTTT. It codes for CASSLNHLAAGGTLYEAFF.

This rearrangement joins TRBV4-1 to TRBJ1-2; possible D gene TRBD1, 6 bases. V was trimmed by 5 bases and J by 6 bases, leaving 16 bases between them. This CDR3 contains 14 residues. CDR1 and CDR2 from the germline V gene are MGHRA and YSYEKL. CDR3 bases: TGCGCCAGCAGCTTCCGACAGGATGATCATGGCTACACCTTC. It specifies CASSFRQDDHGYTF.

This chain links TRBV5-6 with TRBJ2-7; a weak D match, TRBD2 (6 bases). CDR1 is SGHDT and CDR2 is YYEEEE in the germline V gene. The CDR3 loop spans 14 amino acids. The V end lost 2 bases, the J end lost 2 bases, and 11 bases lay between the germline ends. The CDR3 spells CASSFGTSAYEQYF. CDR3 sequence (DNA): TGTGCCAGCAGCTTCGGGACTTCTGCCTACGAGCAGTACTTC.

This clone occurred a few times. The genes are TRBV29-1 and TRBJ1-1; 7 bases are a match to TRBD1. Germline CDR1 is SQVTM and CDR2 is ANQGSEA. CDR3 length equals 14 residues. CDR3 DNA sequence: TGCGGGGCCAGAGGAAGGGGGCAATACACTGAAGCTTTCTTT. It specifies CGARGRGQYTEAFF.

V gene TRBV28 combines with J gene TRBJ2-5; 9 bases are a match to TRBD2. Germline assignment: CDR1 MDHEN and CDR2 SYDVKM. The CDR3 is 17 amino acids. V lost 7 bases and J lost 1; bases outside the gene matches: 13. The CDR3 here is CASKFRSGGLGQETQYF. For the CDR3, the DNA is TGTGCCAGCAAGTTCCGCAGCGGGGGGCTGGGCCAAGAGACCCAGTACTTC.

The rearrangement joins TRBV19 to TRBJ2-7; TRBD1 agrees at 9 bases. The germline gives CDR1 LNHDA, CDR2 SQIVND (reference sequence). The CDR3 has 16 residues. V was pared by 6 bases and J by 2 bases, with 11 bases of the junction left unmatched. This chain's CDR3 is CASRKVPGQGAYEQYF. In DNA form, the CDR3 reads TGTGCCAGTAGGAAGGTTCCGGGACAGGGAGCCTACGAGCAGTACTTC.

The chain has TRBV5-5 and TRBJ1-1, with TRBD1 as a possible D gene (5 bases). Trimming shortened V by 2 bases and J by 3 bases, and 11 bases separated the two germline ends. The germline V gene encodes CDR1 SGHKS and CDR2 YYEKEE (reference sequence). CDR3 size: 14 residues. The DNA for the CDR3 is TGTGCCAGCAGCTTCTTAGCGGGGCACACTGAAGCTTTCTTT. Its protein is CASSFLAGHTEAFF.

The chain uses TRBV25-1 and TRBJ1-6, with D uncertain. The CDR3 extends over 14 amino acids. Germline CDR1 reads MGHDK; CDR2 reads SYGVNS. V lost 5 bases and J 10 bases, leaving 15 bases between the germline ends. CDR3 nucleotides: TGTGCCAGCAGTACCTCCGGGAAATTCTCACCCCTCCACTTT. Translated: CASSTSGKFSPLHF.